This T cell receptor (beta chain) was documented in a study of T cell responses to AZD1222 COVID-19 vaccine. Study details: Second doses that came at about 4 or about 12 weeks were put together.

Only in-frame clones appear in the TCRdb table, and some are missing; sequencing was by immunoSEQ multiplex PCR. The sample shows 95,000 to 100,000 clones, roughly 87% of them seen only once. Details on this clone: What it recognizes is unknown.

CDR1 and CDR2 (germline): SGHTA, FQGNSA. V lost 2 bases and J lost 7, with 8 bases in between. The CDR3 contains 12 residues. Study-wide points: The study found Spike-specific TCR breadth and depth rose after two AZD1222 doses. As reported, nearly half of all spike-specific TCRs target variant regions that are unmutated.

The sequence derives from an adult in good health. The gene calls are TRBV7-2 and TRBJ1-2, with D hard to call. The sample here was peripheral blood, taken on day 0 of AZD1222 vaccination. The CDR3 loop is CASSLRESGYTF. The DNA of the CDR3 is TGTGCCAGCAGCTTAAGGGAGAGTGGCTACACCTTC.